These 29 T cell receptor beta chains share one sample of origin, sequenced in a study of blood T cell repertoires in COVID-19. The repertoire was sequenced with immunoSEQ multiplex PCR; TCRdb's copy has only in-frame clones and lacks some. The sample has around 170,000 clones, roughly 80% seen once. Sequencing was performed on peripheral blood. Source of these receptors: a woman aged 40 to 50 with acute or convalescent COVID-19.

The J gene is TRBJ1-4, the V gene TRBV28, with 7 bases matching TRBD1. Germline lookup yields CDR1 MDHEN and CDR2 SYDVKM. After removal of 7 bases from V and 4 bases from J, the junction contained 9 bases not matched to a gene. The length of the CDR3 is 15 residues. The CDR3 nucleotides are TGTGCCAGCACCCGAGGGGGCCGCGATAATGAAAAACTGTTTTTT. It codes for CASTRGGRDNEKLFF.

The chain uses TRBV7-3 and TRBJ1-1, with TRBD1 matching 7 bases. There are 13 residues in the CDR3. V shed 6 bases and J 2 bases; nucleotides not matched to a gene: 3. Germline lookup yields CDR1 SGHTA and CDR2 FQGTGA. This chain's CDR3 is CASRGTANTEAFF. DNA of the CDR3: TGTGCCAGCAGGGGGACAGCAAACACTGAAGCTTTCTTT.

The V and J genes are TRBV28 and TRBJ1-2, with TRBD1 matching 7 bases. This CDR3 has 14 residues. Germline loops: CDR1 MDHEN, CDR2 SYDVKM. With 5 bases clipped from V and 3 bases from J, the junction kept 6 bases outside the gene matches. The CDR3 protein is CASSEQGLDYGYTF. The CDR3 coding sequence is TGTGCCAGCAGTGAACAGGGGTTGGACTATGGCTACACCTTC.

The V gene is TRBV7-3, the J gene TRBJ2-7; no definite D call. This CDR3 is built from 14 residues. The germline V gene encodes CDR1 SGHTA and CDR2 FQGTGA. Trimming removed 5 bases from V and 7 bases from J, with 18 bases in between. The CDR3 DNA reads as TGTGCCAGCAGCCCCTTAATGTCCAGTAAGGAGCAGTACTTC. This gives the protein CASSPLMSSKEQYF. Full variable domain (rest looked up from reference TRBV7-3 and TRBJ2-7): GAGVSQTPSNKVTEKGKYVELRCDPISGHTALYWYRQSLGQGPEFLIYFQGTGAADDSGLPNDRFFAVRPEGSVSTLKIQRTERGDSAVYLCASSPLMSSKEQYFGPGTRLTVT.

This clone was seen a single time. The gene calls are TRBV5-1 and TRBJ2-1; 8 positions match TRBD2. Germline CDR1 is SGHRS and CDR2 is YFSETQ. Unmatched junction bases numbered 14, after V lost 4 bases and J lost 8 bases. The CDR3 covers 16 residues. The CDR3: CASSPGGTSVGDEQFF. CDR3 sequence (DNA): TGCGCCAGCAGCCCGGGGGGGACTTCGGTAGGCGATGAGCAGTTCTTC.

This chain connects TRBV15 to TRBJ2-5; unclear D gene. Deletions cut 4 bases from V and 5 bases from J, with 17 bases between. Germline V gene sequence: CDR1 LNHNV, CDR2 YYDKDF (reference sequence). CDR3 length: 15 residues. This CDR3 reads CATSTGKDRRETQYF. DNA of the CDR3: TGTGCCACCAGCACAGGAAAGGATCGCCGGGAGACCCAGTACTTC.

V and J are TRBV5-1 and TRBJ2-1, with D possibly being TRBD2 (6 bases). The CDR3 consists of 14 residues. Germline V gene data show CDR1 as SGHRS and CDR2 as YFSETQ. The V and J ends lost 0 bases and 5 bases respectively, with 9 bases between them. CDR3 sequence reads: CASSLAWGDNEQFF. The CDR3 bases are TGCGCCAGCAGCTTGGCCTGGGGGGACAATGAGCAGTTCTTC.

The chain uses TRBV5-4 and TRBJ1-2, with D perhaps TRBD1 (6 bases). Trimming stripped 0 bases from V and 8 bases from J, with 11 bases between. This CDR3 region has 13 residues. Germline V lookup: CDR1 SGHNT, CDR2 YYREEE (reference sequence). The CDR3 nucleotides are TGTGCCAGCAGCTTGGAAGGGGGATTAGGCTACACCTTC. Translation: CASSLEGGLGYTF.

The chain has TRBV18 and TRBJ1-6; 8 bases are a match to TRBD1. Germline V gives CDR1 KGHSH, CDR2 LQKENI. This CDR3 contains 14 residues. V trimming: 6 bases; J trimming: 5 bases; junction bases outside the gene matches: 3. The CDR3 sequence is CASSRDRNNSPLHF. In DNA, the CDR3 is TGTGCCAGCTCCCGGGACAGGAATAATTCACCCCTCCACTTT.

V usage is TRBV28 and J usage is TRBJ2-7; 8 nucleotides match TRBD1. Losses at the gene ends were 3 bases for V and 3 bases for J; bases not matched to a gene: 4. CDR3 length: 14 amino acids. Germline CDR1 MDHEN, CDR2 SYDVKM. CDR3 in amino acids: CASSFPGTGYEQYF. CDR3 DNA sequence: TGTGCCAGCAGTTTTCCCGGGACAGGCTACGAGCAGTACTTC.

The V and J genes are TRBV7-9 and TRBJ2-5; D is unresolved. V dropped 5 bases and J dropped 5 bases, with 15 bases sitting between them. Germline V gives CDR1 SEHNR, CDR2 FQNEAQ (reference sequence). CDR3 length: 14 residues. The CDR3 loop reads CASSPYGASETQYF. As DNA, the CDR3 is TGTGCCAGCAGCCCCTACGGCGCTAGTGAGACCCAGTACTTC.

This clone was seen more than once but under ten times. CDR3 bases: TGTGCCAGCAGCTTATTCCAGGGTGTTCAGCCCCAGCATTTT. Translated: CASSLFQGVQPQHF. The chain recombines TRBV7-9 with TRBJ1-5; D perhaps matches TRBD1 (5 bases). V gave up 2 bases and J gave up 6 bases, with 11 bases separating them. The CDR3 is made up of 14 amino acids. CDR1 and CDR2 from the germline V gene are SEHNR and FQNEAQ (reference sequence).

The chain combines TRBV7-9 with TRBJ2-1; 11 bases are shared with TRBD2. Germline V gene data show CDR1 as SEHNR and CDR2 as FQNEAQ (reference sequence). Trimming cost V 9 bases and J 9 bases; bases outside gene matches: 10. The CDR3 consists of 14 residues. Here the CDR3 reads CASGTSGSWLEQFF. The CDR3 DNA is TGTGCCAGTGGTACTAGCGGGAGTTGGCTTGAGCAGTTCTTC.

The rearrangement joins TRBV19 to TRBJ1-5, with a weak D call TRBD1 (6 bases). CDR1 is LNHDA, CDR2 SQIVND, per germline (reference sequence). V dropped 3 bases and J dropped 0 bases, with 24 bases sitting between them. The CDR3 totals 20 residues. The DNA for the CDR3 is TGTGCCAGTAGTATTGCAGTCGTTCAGGGGTCGAGATATAGCAATCAGCCCCAGCATTTT. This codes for CASSIAVVQGSRYSNQPQHF. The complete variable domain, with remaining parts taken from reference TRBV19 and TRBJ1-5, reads DGGITQSPKYLFRKEGQNVTLSCEQNLNHDAMYWYRQDPGQGLRLIYYSQIVNDFQKGDIAEGYSVSREKKESFPLTVTSAQKNPTAFYLCASSIAVVQGSRYSNQPQHFGDGTRLSIL.

CDR3 in amino acids: CASSQGGTGIHEKLFF. For the CDR3, the DNA is TGCGCCAGCAGCCAAGGAGGGACAGGAATTCATGAAAAACTGTTTTTT. The chain has TRBV4-1 and TRBJ1-4; 8 bases match TRBD1. The germline V gene encodes CDR1 MGHRA and CDR2 YSYEKL. V lost 1 base and J lost 6; bases outside the gene matches: 7. The length of the CDR3 is 16 residues.

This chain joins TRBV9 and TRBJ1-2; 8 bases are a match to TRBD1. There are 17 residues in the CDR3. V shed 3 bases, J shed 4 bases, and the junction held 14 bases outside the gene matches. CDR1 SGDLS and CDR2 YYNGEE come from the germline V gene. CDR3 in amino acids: CASSAGLSQTGVYGYTF. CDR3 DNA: TGTGCCAGCAGCGCAGGACTATCCCAGACAGGGGTCTATGGCTACACCTTC.

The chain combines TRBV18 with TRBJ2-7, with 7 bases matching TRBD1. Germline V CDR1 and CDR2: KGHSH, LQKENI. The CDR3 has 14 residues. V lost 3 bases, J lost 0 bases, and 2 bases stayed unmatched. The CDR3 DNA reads TGTGCCAGCTCACCGGGGACAGTCTCCTACGAGCAGTACTTC. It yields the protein CASSPGTVSYEQYF.

The DNA of the CDR3 is TGTGCCAGCAGTTTTTCCGGATCAGGGGGCAATCAGCCCCAGCATTTT. It codes for CASSFSGSGGNQPQHF. This chain connects TRBV27 to TRBJ1-5; D may be TRBD1 (6 bases). Deletions cut 3 bases from V and 2 bases from J, with 14 bases between. This CDR3 comprises 16 residues. Germline-derived CDR1 and CDR2 are MNHEY and SMNVEV (reference sequence).

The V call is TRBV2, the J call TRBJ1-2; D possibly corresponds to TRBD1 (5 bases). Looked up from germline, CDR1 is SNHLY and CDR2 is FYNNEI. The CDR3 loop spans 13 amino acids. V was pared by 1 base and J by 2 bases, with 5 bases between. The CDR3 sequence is CASSEEGNYGYTF. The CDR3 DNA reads TGTGCCAGCAGTGAAGAGGGGAACTATGGCTACACCTTC.

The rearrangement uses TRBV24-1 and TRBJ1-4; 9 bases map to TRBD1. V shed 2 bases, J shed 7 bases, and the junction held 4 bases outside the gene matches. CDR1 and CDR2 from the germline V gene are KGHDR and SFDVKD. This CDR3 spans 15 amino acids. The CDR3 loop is CATSDSGQGGEKLFF. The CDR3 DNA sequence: TGTGCCACCAGTGATTCGGGACAGGGAGGTGAAAAACTGTTTTTT.

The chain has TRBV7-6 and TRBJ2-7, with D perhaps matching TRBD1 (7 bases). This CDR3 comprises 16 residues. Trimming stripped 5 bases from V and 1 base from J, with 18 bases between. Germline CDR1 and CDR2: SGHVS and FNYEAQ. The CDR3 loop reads CASSRSTGGQSYEQYF. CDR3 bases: TGTGCCAGCAGCCGCTCGACCGGGGGACAGTCCTACGAGCAGTACTTC.

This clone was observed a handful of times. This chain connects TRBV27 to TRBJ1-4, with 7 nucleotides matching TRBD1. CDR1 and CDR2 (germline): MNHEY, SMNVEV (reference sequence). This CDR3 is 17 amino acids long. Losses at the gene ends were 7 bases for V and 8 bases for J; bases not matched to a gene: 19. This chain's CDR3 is CASKSGTDSFFREKLFF. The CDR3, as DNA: TGTGCCAGCAAATCCGGGACAGACTCTTTTTTTAGAGAAAAACTGTTTTTT.

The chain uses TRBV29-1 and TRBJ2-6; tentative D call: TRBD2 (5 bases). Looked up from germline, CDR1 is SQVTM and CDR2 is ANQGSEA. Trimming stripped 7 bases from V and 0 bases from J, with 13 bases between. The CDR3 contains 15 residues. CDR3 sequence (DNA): TGCAGCGCCGGAGGTGCCCTCTCTGGGGCCAACGTCCTGACTTTC. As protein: CSAGGALSGANVLTF.

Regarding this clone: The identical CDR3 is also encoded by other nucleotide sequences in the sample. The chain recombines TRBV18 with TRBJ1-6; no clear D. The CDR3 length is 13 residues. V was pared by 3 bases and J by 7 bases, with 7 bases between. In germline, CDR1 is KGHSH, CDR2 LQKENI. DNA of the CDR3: TGTGCCAGCTCACCGGGCAGCAATTCACCCCTCCACTTT. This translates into CASSPGSNSPLHF.

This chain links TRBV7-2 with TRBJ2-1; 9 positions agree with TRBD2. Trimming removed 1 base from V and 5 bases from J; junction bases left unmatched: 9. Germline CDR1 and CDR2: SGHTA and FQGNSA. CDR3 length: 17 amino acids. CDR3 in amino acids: CASSLVGLAGFNNEQFF. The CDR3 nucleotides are TGTGCCAGCAGCTTAGTTGGGCTAGCGGGGTTTAACAATGAGCAGTTCTTC.

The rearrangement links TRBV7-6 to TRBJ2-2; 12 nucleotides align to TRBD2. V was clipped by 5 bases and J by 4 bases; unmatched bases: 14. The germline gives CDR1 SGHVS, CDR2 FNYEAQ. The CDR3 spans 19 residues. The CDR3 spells CASSTGVLAGGPSTGELFF. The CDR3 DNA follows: TGTGCCAGCAGCACAGGGGTCCTAGCGGGGGGGCCTAGCACCGGGGAGCTGTTTTTT.

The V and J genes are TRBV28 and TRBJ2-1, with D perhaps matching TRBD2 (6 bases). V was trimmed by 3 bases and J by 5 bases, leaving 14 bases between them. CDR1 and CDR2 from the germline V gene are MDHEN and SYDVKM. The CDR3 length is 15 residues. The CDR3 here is CASSFGGGRHNEQFF. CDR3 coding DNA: TGTGCCAGCAGTTTTGGGGGAGGAAGACACAATGAGCAGTTCTTC.

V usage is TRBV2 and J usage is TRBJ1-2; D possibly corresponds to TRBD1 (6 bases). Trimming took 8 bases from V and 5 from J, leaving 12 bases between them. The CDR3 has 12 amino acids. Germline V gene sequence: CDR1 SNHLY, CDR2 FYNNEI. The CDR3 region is CASDTGIYGYTF. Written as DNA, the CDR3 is TGTGCCAGCGACACAGGGATTTATGGCTACACCTTC.

The CDR3 DNA follows: TGTGCCAGCAGTTTATTATTAAGACAGGAAGCTTTCTTT. Its translation: CASSLLLRQEAFF. V gene TRBV28 combines with J gene TRBJ1-1, with D tentatively TRBD1 (5 bases). The CDR3 has 13 residues. The V end lost 1 base, the J end lost 8 bases, and 11 bases lay between the germline ends. The germline V gene encodes CDR1 MDHEN and CDR2 SYDVKM.